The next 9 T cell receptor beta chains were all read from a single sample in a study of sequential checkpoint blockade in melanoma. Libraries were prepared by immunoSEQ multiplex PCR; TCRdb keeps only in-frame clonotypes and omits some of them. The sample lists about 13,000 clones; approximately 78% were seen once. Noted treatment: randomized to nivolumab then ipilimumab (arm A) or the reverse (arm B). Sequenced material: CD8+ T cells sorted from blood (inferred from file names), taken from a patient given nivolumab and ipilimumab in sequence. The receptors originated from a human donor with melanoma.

CDR3 DNA: TGTGCCAGCCCGGGAGGTAACTATGGCTACACCTTC. Translated: CASPGGNYGYTF. The chain couples TRBV2 to TRBJ1-2; D call uncertain. This CDR3 is 12 amino acids long. From germline, CDR1 is SNHLY and CDR2 FYNNEI. The ends were cut back, 8 bases at V and 1 base at J, with 8 bases in the middle.

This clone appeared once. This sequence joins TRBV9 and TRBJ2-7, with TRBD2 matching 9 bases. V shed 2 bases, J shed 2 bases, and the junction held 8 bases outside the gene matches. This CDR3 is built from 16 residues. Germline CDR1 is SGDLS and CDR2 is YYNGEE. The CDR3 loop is CASSVSGSVKTYEQYF. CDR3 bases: TGTGCCAGCAGCGTTAGCGGGAGTGTTAAAACCTACGAGCAGTACTTC.

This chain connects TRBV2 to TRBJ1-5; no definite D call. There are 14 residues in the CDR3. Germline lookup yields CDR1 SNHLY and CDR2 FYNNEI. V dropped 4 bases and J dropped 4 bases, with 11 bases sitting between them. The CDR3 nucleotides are TGTGCCAGCAGTGGGAGGCTGGTGAATCAGCCCCAGCATTTT. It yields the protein CASSGRLVNQPQHF.

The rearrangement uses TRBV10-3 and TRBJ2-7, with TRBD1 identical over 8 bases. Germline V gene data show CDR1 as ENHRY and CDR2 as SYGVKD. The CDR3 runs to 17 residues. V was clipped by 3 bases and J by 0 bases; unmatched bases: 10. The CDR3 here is CAISDVRGQGSSYEQYF. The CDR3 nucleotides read TGTGCCATCAGTGACGTCCGCGGACAGGGATCCTCCTACGAGCAGTACTTC.

The CDR3 region has the DNA TGTGCCAGCGGAGGGATTGGGAATGAGCAGTTCTTC. Translation: CASGGIGNEQFF. The rearrangement uses TRBV9 and TRBJ2-1; weak D call: TRBD2 (6 bases). CDR1 is SGDLS, CDR2 YYNGEE, per germline. V was shortened by 7 bases and J by 7 bases, with 12 bases between the two germline ends. This CDR3 contains 12 residues.

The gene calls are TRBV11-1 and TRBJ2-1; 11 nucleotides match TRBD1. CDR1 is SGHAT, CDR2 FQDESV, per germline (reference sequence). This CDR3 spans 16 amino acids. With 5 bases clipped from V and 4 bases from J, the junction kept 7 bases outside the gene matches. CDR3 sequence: CASSQAGQGAYNEQFF. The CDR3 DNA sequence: TGTGCCAGCAGCCAAGCCGGACAGGGGGCTTACAATGAGCAGTTCTTC.

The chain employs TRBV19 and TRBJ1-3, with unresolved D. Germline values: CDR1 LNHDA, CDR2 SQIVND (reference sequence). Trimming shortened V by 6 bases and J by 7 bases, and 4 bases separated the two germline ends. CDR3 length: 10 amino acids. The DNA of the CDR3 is TGTGCCAGTAGCGAGAACACCATATATTTT. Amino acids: CASSENTIYF.

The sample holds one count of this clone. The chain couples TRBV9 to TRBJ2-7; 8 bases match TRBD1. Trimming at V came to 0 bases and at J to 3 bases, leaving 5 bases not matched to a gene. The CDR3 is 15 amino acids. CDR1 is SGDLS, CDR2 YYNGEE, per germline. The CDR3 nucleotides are TGTGCCAGCAGCGTAGGCCAGGGGGCGGGCTACGAGCAGTACTTC. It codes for CASSVGQGAGYEQYF.

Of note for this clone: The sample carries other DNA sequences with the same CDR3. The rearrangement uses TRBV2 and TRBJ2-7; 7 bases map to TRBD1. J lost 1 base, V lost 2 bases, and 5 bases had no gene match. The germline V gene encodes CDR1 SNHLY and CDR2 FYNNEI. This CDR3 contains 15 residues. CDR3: CASSEYQGVSYEQYF. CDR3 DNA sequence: TGTGCCAGCAGTGAATACCAGGGGGTATCCTACGAGCAGTACTTC. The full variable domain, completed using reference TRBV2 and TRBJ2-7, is EPEVTQTPSHQVTQMGQEVILRCVPISNHLYFYWYRQILGQKVEFLVSFYNNEISEKSEIFDDQFSVERPDGSNFTLKIRSTKLEDSAMYFCASSEYQGVSYEQYFGPGTRLTVT.